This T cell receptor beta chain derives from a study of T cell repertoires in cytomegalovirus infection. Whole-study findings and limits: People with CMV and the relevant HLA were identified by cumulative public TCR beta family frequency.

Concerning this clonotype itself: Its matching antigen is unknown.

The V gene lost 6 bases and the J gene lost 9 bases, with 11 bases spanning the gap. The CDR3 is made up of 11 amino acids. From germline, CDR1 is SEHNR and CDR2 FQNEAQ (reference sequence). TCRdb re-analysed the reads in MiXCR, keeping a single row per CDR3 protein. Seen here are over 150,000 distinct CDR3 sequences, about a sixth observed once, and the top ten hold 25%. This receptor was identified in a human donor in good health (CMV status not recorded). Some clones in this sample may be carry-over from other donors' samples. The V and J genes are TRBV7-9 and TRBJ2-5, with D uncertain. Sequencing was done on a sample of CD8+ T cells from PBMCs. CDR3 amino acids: CASSFDGPQYF. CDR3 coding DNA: TGTGCCAGCAGTTTTGACGGTCCCCAGTACTTC.